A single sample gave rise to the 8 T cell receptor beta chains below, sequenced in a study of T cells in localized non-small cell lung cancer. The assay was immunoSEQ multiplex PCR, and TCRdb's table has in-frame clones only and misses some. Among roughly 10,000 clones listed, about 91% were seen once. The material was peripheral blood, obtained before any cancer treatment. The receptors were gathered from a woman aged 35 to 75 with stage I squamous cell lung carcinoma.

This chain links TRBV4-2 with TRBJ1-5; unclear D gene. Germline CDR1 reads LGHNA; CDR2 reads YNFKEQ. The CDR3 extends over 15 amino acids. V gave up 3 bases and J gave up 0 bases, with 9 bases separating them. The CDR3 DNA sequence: TGTGCCAGCAGCCATAGCGCGTATAGCAATCAGCCCCAGCATTTT. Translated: CASSHSAYSNQPQHF.

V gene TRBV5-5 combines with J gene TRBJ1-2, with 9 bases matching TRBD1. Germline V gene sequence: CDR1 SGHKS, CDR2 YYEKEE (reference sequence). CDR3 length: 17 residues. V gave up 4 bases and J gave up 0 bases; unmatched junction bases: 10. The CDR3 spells CASSTLDRGTANYGYTF. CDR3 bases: TGTGCCAGCAGCACGCTCGACAGGGGGACAGCTAACTATGGCTACACCTTC.

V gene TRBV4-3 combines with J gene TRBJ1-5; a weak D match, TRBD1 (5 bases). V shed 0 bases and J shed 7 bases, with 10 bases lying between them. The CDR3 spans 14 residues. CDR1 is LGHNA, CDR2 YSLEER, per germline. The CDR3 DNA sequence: TGCGCCAGCAGCCAAGATCGGGGGGACCAGCCCCAGCATTTT. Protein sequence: CASSQDRGDQPQHF.

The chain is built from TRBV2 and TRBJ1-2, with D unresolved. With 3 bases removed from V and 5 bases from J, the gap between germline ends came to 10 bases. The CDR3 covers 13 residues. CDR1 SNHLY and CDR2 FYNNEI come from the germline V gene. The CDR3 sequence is CASSDLSEYGYTF. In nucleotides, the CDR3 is TGTGCCAGCAGTGATCTCTCCGAGTATGGCTACACCTTC.

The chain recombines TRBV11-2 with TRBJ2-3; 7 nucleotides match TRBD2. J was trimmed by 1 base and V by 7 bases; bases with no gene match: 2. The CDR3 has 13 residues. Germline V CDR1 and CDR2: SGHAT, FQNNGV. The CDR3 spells CASNRGGTDTQYF. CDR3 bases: TGTGCCAGCAACCGGGGGGGCACAGATACGCAGTATTTT.

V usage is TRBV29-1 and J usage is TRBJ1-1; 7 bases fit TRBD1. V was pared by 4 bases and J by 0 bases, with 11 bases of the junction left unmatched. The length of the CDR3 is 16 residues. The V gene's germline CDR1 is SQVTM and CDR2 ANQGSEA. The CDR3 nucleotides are TGCAGCGTTGGGGGGAGACAGGGAGGGGTGAACACTGAAGCTTTCTTT. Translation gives CSVGGRQGGVNTEAFF.

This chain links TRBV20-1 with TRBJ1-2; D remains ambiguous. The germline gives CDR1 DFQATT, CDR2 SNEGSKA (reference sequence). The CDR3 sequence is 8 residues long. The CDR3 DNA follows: TGCAGGCCGAAGGGCTACACCTTC. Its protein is CRPKGYTF.

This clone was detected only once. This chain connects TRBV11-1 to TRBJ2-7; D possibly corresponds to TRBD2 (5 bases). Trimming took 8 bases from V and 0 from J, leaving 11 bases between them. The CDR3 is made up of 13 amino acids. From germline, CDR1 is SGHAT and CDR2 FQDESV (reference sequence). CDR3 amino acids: CASGGPSSYEQYF. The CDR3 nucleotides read TGTGCCAGCGGAGGCCCGAGCTCCTACGAGCAGTACTTC.